This T cell receptor beta chain was documented in a study of blood T cells in healthy people across ages. Peripheral blood samples of 9 to 10 milliliters were drawn from each donor. The germline V gene has CDR1 MDHEN and CDR2 SYDVKM. The CDR3 spans 16 residues. V was clipped by 1 base and J by 2 bases, with 13 bases between them. Together with a sample-barcoded 5' primer, a J-beta primer mix was included in a second PCR lasting roughly 7 to 11 cycles. A template-switch adaptor containing 12 random nucleotides labeled each cDNA molecule. TCRdb passed the 5' RACE reads through MiXCR, listing each CDR3 protein once. Of around 800,000 distinct CDR3 sequences listed, about 26% were seen once; the top ten hold 2.5% to 3.5%. In its sample, this clonotype was seen a few times. This same sample was also taken into another study, of T cells of mothers and their children.

This receptor was obtained from a boy between 5 and 17 years old in good health. This chain connects TRBV28 to TRBJ2-3, with D maybe TRBD2 (6 bases). Sequencing was carried out using blood. CDR3 in DNA: TGTGCCAGCAGTTTATCGGTAGCGGCGTACACAGATACGCAGTATTTT. Its protein is CASSLSVAAYTDTQYF.